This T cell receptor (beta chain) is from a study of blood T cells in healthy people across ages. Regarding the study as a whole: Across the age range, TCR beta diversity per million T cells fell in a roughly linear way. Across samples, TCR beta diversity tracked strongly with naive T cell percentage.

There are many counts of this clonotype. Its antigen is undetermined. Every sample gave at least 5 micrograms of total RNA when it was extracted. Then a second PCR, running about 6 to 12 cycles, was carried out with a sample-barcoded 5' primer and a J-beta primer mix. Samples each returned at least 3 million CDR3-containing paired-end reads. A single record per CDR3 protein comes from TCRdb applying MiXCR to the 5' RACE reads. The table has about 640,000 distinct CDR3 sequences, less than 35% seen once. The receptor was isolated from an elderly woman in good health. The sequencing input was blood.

The chain's CDR3 is CASNPWGTGGADTQYF. CDR3 DNA sequence: TGTGCCAGCAACCCCTGGGGGACAGGGGGGGCAGATACGCAGTATTTT. The chain is built from TRBV6-6 and TRBJ2-3; TRBD1 matches at 11 bases. Per the germline V gene, CDR1 is MNHNY and CDR2 is SVGAGI (reference sequence). CDR3 length: 16 amino acids. J was trimmed by 4 bases and V by 7 bases; bases with no gene match: 10.